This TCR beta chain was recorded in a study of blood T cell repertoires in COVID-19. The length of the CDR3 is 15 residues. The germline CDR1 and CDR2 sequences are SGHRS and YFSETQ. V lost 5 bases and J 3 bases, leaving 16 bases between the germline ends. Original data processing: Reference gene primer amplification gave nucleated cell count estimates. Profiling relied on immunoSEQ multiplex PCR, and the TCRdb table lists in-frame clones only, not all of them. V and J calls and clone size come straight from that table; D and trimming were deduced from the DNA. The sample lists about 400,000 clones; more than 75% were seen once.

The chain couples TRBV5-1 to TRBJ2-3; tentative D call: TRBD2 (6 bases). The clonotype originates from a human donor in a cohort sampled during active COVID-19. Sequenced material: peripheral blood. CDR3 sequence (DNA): TGCGCCAGCAGGGACCACGGGGGTAGGACAGATACGCAGTATTTT. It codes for CASRDHGGRTDTQYF. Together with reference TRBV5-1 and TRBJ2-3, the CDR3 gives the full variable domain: KAGVTQTPRYLIKTRGQQVTLSCSPISGHRSVSWYQQTPGQGLQFLFEYFSETQRNKGNFPGRFSGRQFSNSRSEMNVSTLELGDSALYLCASRDHGGRTDTQYFGPGTRLTVL.